The following is a TCR beta chain sequence with its context. CDR1 SGHDT and CDR2 YYEEEE come from the germline V gene. Trimming cost V 2 bases and J 8 bases, with 10 bases left between them. The CDR3 has 12 amino acids. This entry comes from a study of blood T cell repertoires in COVID-19. In Seattle, patients joined the study during active infection and were tracked longitudinally. Authors' data handling: Amplified reference gene primers provided the basis for estimating nucleated cell counts. Some clones are missing from TCRdb's copy, which holds only in-frame ones; the method was immunoSEQ multiplex PCR. The DNA gave D and trimming, while V, J and clone size come from that table. The sample has about 250,000 clones, about 90% seen once; the top ten hold over 0.8%.

The sequencing sample was made of peripheral blood. The gene calls are TRBV5-6 and TRBJ1-2; D is possibly TRBD1 (6 bases). This receptor was obtained from a young man with COVID-19, enrolled during active disease. As DNA, the CDR3 is TGTGCCAGCAGCTTAAGGGGGTGGGGCTACACCTTC. Its translation: CASSLRGWGYTF.